The sequence of this T cell receptor beta chain was determined in a study of CD8+ T cells in alopecia areata. Regarding the study as a whole: Scalp clonality and expanded CD8+ clones among the top 100 were significantly decreased by tofacitinib.

Extraction of RNA preceded its reverse transcription into cDNA, which served as the sequencing template. TCRdb's table, derived via immunoSEQ multiplex PCR, lists solely in-frame clones and lacks some. The data contain under 150,000 clones, about 50% of them singletons. The CDR3 has 12 amino acids. Germline V CDR1 and CDR2: GTSNPN, SVGIG (reference sequence). This clone is a singleton in its sample. Antigen unknown. The treatment: oral pan-JAK inhibitor, 5-10 mg twice daily. The V call is TRBV30, the J call TRBJ1-5, with D possibly matching TRBD1 (5 bases). This receptor was identified in a human donor with alopecia areata. The specimen comprised CD4+ T cells sorted from blood, sampled at week 4, from a patient treated with tofacitinib. DNA of the CDR3: TGTGCTCACGGCGGGGGAGGTCAGCCCCAGCATTTT. Its translation is CAHGGGGQPQHF.